These 27 T cell receptor beta chains came from one sample sequenced in a study of T cell repertoires in cytomegalovirus infection. For these TCRs, the target antigens are not known. Each CDR3 protein gets one entry after TCRdb re-called the reads with MiXCR. This table holds about 770,000 distinct CDR3 sequences, roughly 29% found once. The sequenced sample was cultured CD8+ T cells from PBMCs, obtained from culture after CMV antigen stimulation. These receptors came from a human donor in good health (CMV status not recorded). Some clones in this sample may be carry-over from other donors' samples.

V and J are TRBV4-2 and TRBJ1-1; D is undetermined. V was trimmed by 5 bases and J by 4 bases, leaving 20 bases between them. Per germline, CDR1 LGHNA and CDR2 YNFKEQ. The length of the CDR3 is 16 residues. The DNA for the CDR3 is TGTGCCAGCAGCTATAGCATATGGGAGGGAAGCACTGAAGCTTTCTTT. It encodes CASSYSIWEGSTEAFF.

The chain combines TRBV14 with TRBJ2-3; D call uncertain. Germline CDR1 is SGHDN and CDR2 is FVKESK. The CDR3 is made up of 12 amino acids. With 2 bases removed from V and 6 bases from J, the gap between germline ends came to 6 bases. In DNA form, the CDR3 reads TGTGCCAGCAGCCAATTAGGCGATACGCAGTATTTT. This gives the protein CASSQLGDTQYF.

The CDR3 region is CASSSGLAGGPSSYNEQFF. CDR3 DNA sequence: TGTGCCAGCAGCTCCGGACTAGCGGGGGGGCCCAGCTCCTACAATGAGCAGTTCTTC. The chain carries TRBV11-3 and TRBJ2-1; TRBD2 aligns across 15 bases. J gave up 0 bases and V 4 bases, and 7 bases lay outside the gene matches. CDR1 and CDR2 from the germline V gene are SGHNT and YENEEA. This CDR3 spans 19 amino acids.

V gene TRBV28 combines with J gene TRBJ1-5, with D perhaps TRBD1 (6 bases). The CDR3 is 14 residues long. Trimming shortened V by 4 bases and J by 3 bases, and 10 bases separated the two germline ends. Germline-derived CDR1 and CDR2 are MDHEN and SYDVKM. The chain's CDR3 is CASSWGAPNQPQHF. CDR3 coding DNA: TGTGCCAGCAGTTGGGGGGCTCCCAATCAGCCCCAGCATTTT.

This clonotype was picked up a small number of times. The chain has TRBV28 and TRBJ1-4, with 8 positions matching TRBD1. The CDR3 is made up of 19 amino acids. In germline, CDR1 is MDHEN, CDR2 SYDVKM. V lost 7 bases and J lost 2; bases outside the gene matches: 18. DNA for the CDR3: TGTGCCAGCACCCCTATCCCCGCGGGACAGGACCTGACTAATGAAAAACTGTTTTTT. Encoded protein: CASTPIPAGQDLTNEKLFF.

This chain connects TRBV24-1 to TRBJ2-7; no clear D. The V gene's germline CDR1 is KGHDR and CDR2 SFDVKD. Trimming took 10 bases from V and 3 from J, leaving 12 bases between them. The CDR3 runs 12 residues. The CDR3 DNA is TGTGCCACGGCGTGGGGTGACTACGAGCAGTACTTC. Amino acids: CATAWGDYEQYF.

This clonotype was seen a handful of times. The chain couples TRBV6-2 or TRBV6-3 to TRBJ1-5; 10 bases fit TRBD1. The germline V gene encodes CDR1 MNHEY and CDR2 SVGEGT. J was trimmed by 7 bases and V by 6 bases; bases with no gene match: 6. The CDR3 contains 14 residues. In DNA, the CDR3 is TGTGCCAGCAGCCAGGACAGGGGGGAACAGCCCCAGCATTTT. As protein: CASSQDRGEQPQHF.

This clonotype was detected ten times or more. This chain connects TRBV6-6 to TRBJ2-3, with D possibly TRBD1 on 5 matching bases. The CDR3 contains 16 residues. The V gene lost 2 bases and the J gene lost 0 bases, with 12 bases spanning the gap. Germline values: CDR1 MNHNY, CDR2 SVGAGI (reference sequence). CDR3 region: CASSYPKDTSTDTQYF. The CDR3, as DNA: TGTGCCAGCAGTTACCCCAAGGACACTAGCACAGATACGCAGTATTTT.

The J gene is TRBJ2-7, the V gene TRBV7-8; 11 bases map to TRBD2. This CDR3 contains 19 residues. Trimming removed 6 bases from V and 4 bases from J; junction bases left unmatched: 20. In germline, CDR1 is SGHVS, CDR2 FQNEAQ. CDR3 sequence reads: CASSLLGGRLAGSSYEQYV. CDR3 bases: TGTGCCAGCAGTTTATTGGGTGGGCGACTAGCGGGATCCTCTTACGAGCAGTACGTC.

J is TRBJ1-2 and V is TRBV7-6; the D is unclear. CDR1 SGHVS and CDR2 FNYEAQ come from the germline V gene. Trimming took 6 bases from V and 7 from J, leaving 21 bases between them. The CDR3 has 15 amino acids. The CDR3 DNA reads as TGTGCCAGCAGTCCCGACGATGATGCCTCGGGTGGCTACACCTTC. This sequence encodes CASSPDDDASGGYTF.

This clonotype was seen a few times. The CDR3 loop is CASSRNDRGWGTEAFF. The CDR3 bases are TGTGCCAGCAGCCGGAATGACAGGGGATGGGGCACTGAAGCTTTCTTT. The V gene is TRBV7-9, the J gene TRBJ1-1; 8 bases align to TRBD1. Germline loops: CDR1 SEHNR, CDR2 FQNEAQ (reference sequence). The CDR3 is made up of 16 amino acids. The V segment lost 5 bases and the J segment 4 bases; nucleotides outside the gene matches: 12.

This clonotype was seen a few times. The V call is TRBV11-2, the J call TRBJ1-6; 8 nucleotides agree with TRBD1. The germline V gene has CDR1 SGHAT and CDR2 FQNNGV. The CDR3 has 17 amino acids. Trimming removed 2 bases from V and 7 bases from J; junction bases left unmatched: 10. The CDR3, as DNA: TGTGCCAGCAGCTTAAAACAGGGGGAGCAACGGAATTCACCCCTCCACTTT. Its translation: CASSLKQGEQRNSPLHF.

This clonotype was seen a few times. The chain has TRBV6-6 and TRBJ2-7, with a weak D call TRBD1 (5 bases). Germline-derived CDR1 and CDR2 are MNHNY and SVGAGI (reference sequence). CDR3 length equals 15 residues. V lost 2 bases and J lost 3, with 14 bases in between. The CDR3 nucleotides are TGTGCCAGCAGTTACAGGTCAGGGTCTCTCTACGAGCAGTACGTC. Its translation is CASSYRSGSLYEQYV.

DNA of the CDR3: TGTGCCAGCAGCTTACCCCGAAGGGACATTCGCAATGAGCAGTTCTTC. Translated, it gives CASSLPRRDIRNEQFF. J is TRBJ2-1 and V is TRBV7-9; tentatively, D is TRBD1 (6 bases). Trimming left V 2 bases short and J 6 bases short, with 17 bases between. The CDR3 is made up of 16 amino acids. Germline loops: CDR1 SEHNR, CDR2 FQNEAQ (reference sequence).

This clonotype was found many times. The rearrangement joins TRBV7-2 to TRBJ1-2; D not certain. Germline V gene data show CDR1 as SGHTA and CDR2 as FQGNSA. CDR3 length: 13 residues. V was clipped by 5 bases and J by 4 bases, with 11 bases between them. CDR3 DNA: TGTGCCAGCAGCCCTGAGCTCGGCTATGGCTACACCTTC. The encoded protein is CASSPELGYGYTF. The full variable domain, in which reference TRBV7-2 and TRBJ1-2 provide the parts outside the CDR3, is GAGVSQSPSNKVTEKGKDVELRCDPISGHTALYWYRQSLGQGLEFLIYFQGNSAPDKSGLPSDRFSAERTGGSVSTLTIQRTQQEDSAVYLCASSPELGYGYTFGSGTRLTVV.

This clonotype has a handful of counts. The rearrangement uses TRBV7-9 and TRBJ1-2; the D is unclear. There are 15 residues in the CDR3. The V end lost 1 base, the J end lost 3 bases, and 12 bases lay between the germline ends. Germline V gene sequence: CDR1 SEHNR, CDR2 FQNEAQ (reference sequence). The CDR3 DNA sequence: TGTGCCAGCAGCTTAGTCTCCTCTATCGACTATGGCTACACCTTC. Protein: CASSLVSSIDYGYTF. Using reference TRBV7-9 and TRBJ1-2 for the parts outside the CDR3, the full variable domain is DTGVSQNPRHKITKRGQNVTFRCDPISEHNRLYWYRQTLGQGPEFLTYFQNEAQLEKSRLLSDRFSAERPKGSFSTLEIQRTEQGDSAMYLCASSLVSSIDYGYTFGSGTRLTVV.

Only a few counts were recorded for this clonotype. The J gene is TRBJ1-1, the V gene TRBV10-2; D unclear. The CDR3 sequence is 15 residues long. The germline CDR1 and CDR2 sequences are WSHSY and SAAADI. Trimming took off 1 base at V and 1 base at J, with 10 bases between the two ends. In nucleotides, the CDR3 is TGCGCCAGCAGTGAGTTTAAAGCTACGAACACTGAAGCTTTCTTT. Translated: CASSEFKATNTEAFF.

This clonotype showed up just a few times. The chain combines TRBV24-1 with TRBJ1-4, with D possibly matching TRBD1 (6 bases). V dropped 2 bases and J dropped 4 bases, with 10 bases sitting between them. The CDR3 covers 15 residues. CDR1 and CDR2 (germline): KGHDR, SFDVKD. CDR3 nucleotides: TGTGCCACCAGTGATTCGGACAGCTATAATGAAAAACTGTTTTTT. Its protein product is CATSDSDSYNEKLFF.

The chain joins TRBV24-1 to TRBJ2-7, with TRBD1 matching 11 bases. Germline V gene sequence: CDR1 KGHDR, CDR2 SFDVKD. The CDR3 length is 15 residues. The junction had 14 bases not matched to a gene; V was cut back by 5 bases and J by 12 bases. CDR3 nucleotides: TGTGCCACCAGTGCACCAGGACAGGGGGCGATTTATCGGTACGTC. Translating it yields CATSAPGQGAIYRYV.

This chain connects TRBV7-3 to TRBJ2-1; 8 nucleotides line up with TRBD2. The V segment lost 4 bases and the J segment 4 bases; nucleotides outside the gene matches: 6. The CDR3 extends over 15 amino acids. Germline CDR1 SGHTA, CDR2 FQGTGA. Written as DNA, the CDR3 is TGTGCCAGCAGCTCTTACGGGGGGGGTTACAATGAGCAGTTCTTC. Its translation is CASSSYGGGYNEQFF.

As regards this clonotype: One junction end disagrees with the germline gene, perhaps due to a read error. J is TRBJ2-3 and V is TRBV7-4, with TRBD1 matching over 7 bases. This CDR3 is 17 amino acids long. Per germline, CDR1 SGHVT and CDR2 SQSDAQ. The CDR3 region has the DNA TGTGTCAGCAGCGGACCGGGACAGTGGGGTTTCGTTGATACGCAGTATTTT. As protein: CVSSGPGQWGFVDTQYF.

This clonotype was detected ten times or more. This rearrangement joins TRBV27 to TRBJ1-5; no firm D call. Germline V gene lookup returns CDR1 MNHEY and CDR2 SMNVEV (reference sequence). The CDR3 covers 13 residues. V lost 5 bases and J 3 bases, leaving 8 bases between the germline ends. Here the CDR3 DNA reads TGTGCCAGCAGTGGCGGTTACAATCAGCCCCAGCATTTT. Translated, it gives CASSGGYNQPQHF.

The V and J genes are TRBV6-6 and TRBJ2-1; possible D gene TRBD1, 6 bases. The CDR3 covers 16 residues. Germline V gives CDR1 MNHNY, CDR2 SVGAGI (reference sequence). V lost 0 bases and J lost 7, with 16 bases in between. Written as DNA, the CDR3 is TGTGCCAGCAGTTACTCGACCCGGACAGATTGGAATGAGCAGTTCTTC. Its protein product is CASSYSTRTDWNEQFF.

The genes are TRBV7-8 and TRBJ1-1; TRBD1 aligns across 10 bases. The junction had 12 bases not matched to a gene; V was cut back by 2 bases and J by 3 bases. The CDR3 length is 18 residues. Germline V CDR1 and CDR2: SGHVS, FQNEAQ. CDR3 region: CASSLNLRQGAMDTEAFF. CDR3 sequence (DNA): TGTGCCAGCAGCTTAAATTTGAGACAGGGGGCGATGGACACTGAAGCTTTCTTT.

V usage is TRBV24-1 and J usage is TRBJ1-2; possible D gene TRBD1, 6 bases. V lost 1 base to trimming and J lost 8 bases, with 16 bases between them. Germline V gives CDR1 KGHDR, CDR2 SFDVKD. The CDR3 covers 15 residues. CDR3 residues: CATSDFPDRSRGYTF. Here the CDR3 DNA reads TGTGCCACCAGTGATTTCCCTGACAGGTCGCGAGGCTACACCTTC.

This clonotype was found a few times. V gene TRBV4-1 combines with J gene TRBJ2-5, with D uncertain. Germline-derived CDR1 and CDR2 are MGHRA and YSYEKL. Trimming took 3 bases from V and 0 from J, leaving 8 bases between them. The CDR3 spans 14 residues. The CDR3 sequence: CASSQIENQETQYF. The CDR3 coding sequence is TGCGCCAGCAGCCAGATCGAGAACCAAGAGACCCAGTACTTC.

This clonotype was seen repeatedly, ten times or more. The gene calls are TRBV7-9 and TRBJ2-7; D possibly uses TRBD1 or TRBD2 (5 bases each). The germline V gene has CDR1 SEHNR and CDR2 FQNEAQ (reference sequence). V shed 5 bases and J shed 2 bases, with 10 bases lying between them. This CDR3 contains 13 residues. The CDR3, as DNA: TGTGCCAGCAGCCGGGACGGTACCTACGAGCAGTACGTC. It is translated as CASSRDGTYEQYV.